The clone carrying this T cell receptor beta chain was observed a few times. The antigen is unknown. The entry originates in a study of identical twins. General observations from the study: Clonotypes of the beta chain that were abundant in cord blood carried fewer insertions (memory repertoires showed none).

TCRdb recomputed calls from the 5' RACE reads with MiXCR, one row per CDR3 protein. The data hold 690,000 or so distinct CDR3 sequences, with over 8.5% observed a single time. V lost 3 bases to trimming and J lost 1 base; unmatched junction nucleotides: 6. The CDR3 loop spans 16 amino acids. These data were also reused for a study on yellow fever vaccine responses in identical twins.

The specimen was PBMCs. The sequence was obtained from a woman younger than 35 in good health. The chain has TRBV12-3 or TRBV12-4 and TRBJ1-2; TRBD1 matches 9 bases. The CDR3 protein is CASSFRPGQGNYGYTF. The CDR3 DNA reads TGTGCCAGCAGTTTTAGGCCGGGACAGGGTAACTATGGCTACACCTTC.